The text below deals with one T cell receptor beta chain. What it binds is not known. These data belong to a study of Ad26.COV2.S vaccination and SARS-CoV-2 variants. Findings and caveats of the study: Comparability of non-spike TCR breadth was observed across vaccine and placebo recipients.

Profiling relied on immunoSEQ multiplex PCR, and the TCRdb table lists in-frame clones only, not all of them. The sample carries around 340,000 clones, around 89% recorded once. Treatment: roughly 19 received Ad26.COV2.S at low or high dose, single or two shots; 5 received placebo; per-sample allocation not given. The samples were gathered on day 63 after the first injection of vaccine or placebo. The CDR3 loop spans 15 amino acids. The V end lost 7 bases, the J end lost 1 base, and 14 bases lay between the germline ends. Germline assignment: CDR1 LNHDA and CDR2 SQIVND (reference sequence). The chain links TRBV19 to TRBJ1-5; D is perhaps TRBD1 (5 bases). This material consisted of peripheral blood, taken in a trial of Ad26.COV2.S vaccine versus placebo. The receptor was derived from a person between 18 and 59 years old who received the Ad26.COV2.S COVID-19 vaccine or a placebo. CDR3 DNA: TGTGCCAGTACCCCAATGACAGAGAGCAATCAGCCCCAGCATTTT. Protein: CASTPMTESNQPQHF.